Each of the 2 T cell receptor beta chains below was sequenced from the same sample in a study of beta chain features in type 1 diabetes. Reverse transcription of all isolated RNA meant that expressed TCRB transcripts were sequenced. Using immunoSEQ multiplex PCR, the repertoire was profiled, and TCRdb retains in-frame clones only, with some absent. The sample has roughly 400,000 clones; around a tenth are singletons. Antigens for these TCRs are unknown. Study-wide points: Shorter TCRB CDR3s, moderately but significantly so, marked every one of the four CD4+ subsets in Type 1 diabetes patients.

The sequencing input was central memory CD4+ T cells from blood. The receptors come from a man in his thirties or forties with type 1 diabetes.

The chain recombines TRBV7-9 with TRBJ2-7; the D call may be TRBD1 or TRBD2 (6 bases each). Deletions cut 5 bases from V and 6 bases from J, with 20 bases between. Germline lookup yields CDR1 SEHNR and CDR2 FQNEAQ (reference sequence). This CDR3 spans 15 amino acids. The CDR3 nucleotides are TGTGCCAGCAGCGGCGGGGCAGGGGTTTTCAGCGAGCAGTACTTC. This encodes CASSGGAGVFSEQYF.

The chain has TRBV6-6 and TRBJ1-1; D gene uncertain. With 3 bases removed from V and 8 bases from J, the gap between germline ends came to 10 bases. CDR3 size: 12 residues. Germline-derived CDR1 and CDR2 are MNHNY and SVGAGI (reference sequence). Written as DNA, the CDR3 is TGTGCCAGCAGTTATCAGGCGGCCGAAGCTTTCTTT. Translated: CASSYQAAEAFF.